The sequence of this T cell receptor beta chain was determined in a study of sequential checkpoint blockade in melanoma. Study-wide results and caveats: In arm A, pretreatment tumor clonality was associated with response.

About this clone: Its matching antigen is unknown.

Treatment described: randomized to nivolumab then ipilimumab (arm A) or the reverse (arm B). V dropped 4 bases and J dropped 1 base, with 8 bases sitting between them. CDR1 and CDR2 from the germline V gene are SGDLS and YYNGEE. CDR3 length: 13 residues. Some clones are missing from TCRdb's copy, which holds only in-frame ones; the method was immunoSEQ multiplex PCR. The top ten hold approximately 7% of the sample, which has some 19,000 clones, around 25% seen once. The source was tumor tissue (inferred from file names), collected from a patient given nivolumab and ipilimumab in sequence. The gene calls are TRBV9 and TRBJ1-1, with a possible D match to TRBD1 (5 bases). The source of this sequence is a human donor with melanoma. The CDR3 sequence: CASSWGRNTEAFF. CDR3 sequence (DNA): TGTGCCAGCAGCTGGGGGAGGAACACTGAAGCTTTCTTT. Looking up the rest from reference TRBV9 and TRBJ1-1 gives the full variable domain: DSGVTQTPKHLITATGQRVTLRCSPRSGDLSVYWYQQSLDQGLQFLIQYYNGEERAKGNILERFSAQQFPDLHSELNLSSLELGDSALYFCASSWGRNTEAFFGQGTRLTVV.